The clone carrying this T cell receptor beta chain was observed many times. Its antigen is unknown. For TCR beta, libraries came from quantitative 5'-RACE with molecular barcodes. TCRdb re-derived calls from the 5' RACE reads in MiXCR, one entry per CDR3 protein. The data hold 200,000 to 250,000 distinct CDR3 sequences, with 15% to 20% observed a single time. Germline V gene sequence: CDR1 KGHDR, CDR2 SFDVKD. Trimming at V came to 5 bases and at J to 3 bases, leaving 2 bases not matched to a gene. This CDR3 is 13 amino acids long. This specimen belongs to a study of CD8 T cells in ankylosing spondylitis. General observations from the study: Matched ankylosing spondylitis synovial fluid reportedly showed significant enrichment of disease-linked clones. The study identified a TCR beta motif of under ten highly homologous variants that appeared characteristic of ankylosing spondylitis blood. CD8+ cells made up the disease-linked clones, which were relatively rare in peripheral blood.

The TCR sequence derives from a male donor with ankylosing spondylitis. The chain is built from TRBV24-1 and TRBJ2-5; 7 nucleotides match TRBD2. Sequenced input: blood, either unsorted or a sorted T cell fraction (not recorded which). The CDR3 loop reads CATSVAGEETQYF. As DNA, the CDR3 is TGTGCCACCAGTGTCGCGGGAGAAGAGACCCAGTACTTC.